This note documents a single T cell receptor beta chain sequence. The antigen is not known. These data belong to a study of T cell responses to AZD1222 COVID-19 vaccine. CDR3 length equals 15 residues. Germline V CDR1 and CDR2: MNHEY, SMNVEV (reference sequence). The V and J ends lost 3 bases and 7 bases respectively, with 16 bases between them. Here immunoSEQ multiplex PCR was the method, and the copy in TCRdb shows in-frame clones only, minus some. The table has 110,000 to 150,000 clones, 80% to 95% seen once; the top ten hold 2.5% to 4%. It was second doses at about 4 or about 12 weeks that were pooled. Study-level findings and limits: The peak T cell response came first, and repertoires were sampled only after it. The sample set comprised mostly white British donors with more females, and clonal diversity was possibly underestimated. The study identified only five to seven AZD1222 recipients as seropositive at baseline.

The receptor was derived from an adult who received the AZD1222 COVID-19 vaccine. The material was peripheral blood, obtained 28 days after the second AZD1222 dose. The chain carries TRBV27 and TRBJ1-3; D may be TRBD1 (6 bases). This chain's CDR3 is CASSFVGAKGNTIYF. CDR3 coding DNA: TGTGCCAGCAGTTTCGTGGGGGCGAAGGGTAACACCATATATTTT.